This TCR beta chain was identified during a study of cytomegalovirus exposure and HLA in healthy donors. Study overall: Genotyping of under 500 donors showed that about 84% belonged to the Caucasian-associated ancestry cluster.

Germline values: CDR1 SGHTA, CDR2 FQGNSA. Trimming shortened V by 5 bases and J by 0 bases, and 11 bases separated the two germline ends. The CDR3 length is 15 residues. The PCR used 60 Vbeta and 13 Jbeta primers. Clones were sequenced by immunoSEQ multiplex PCR, and TCRdb holds only the in-frame ones, with some missing. This sample has 150,000 to 200,000 clones, with roughly 84% found just once. Study outcomes and limitations: In vitro checks showed that a few CMV-associated chains really do target CMV antigens. Overall, some 160 TCR beta chains were annotated as cytomegalovirus-associated. According to a later analysis, donors in an Asian-associated ancestry cluster reportedly had fewer N-insertions than the roughly 640-donor mean.

Comments on this clone: Its antigen is unidentified.

This TCR derives from a man aged 25-45 years in good health and CMV-seropositive. The sequenced material came from PBMCs. The gene calls are TRBV7-2 and TRBJ2-4; D gene unclear. CDR3 in DNA: TGTGCCAGCAGCCCTAGAACCATAGCCAAAAACATTCAGTACTTC. Encoded protein: CASSPRTIAKNIQYF.